This TCR beta chain appears in the sequencing data of a study of response to subunit inactivated influenza vaccine. With regard to this clonotype: Its antigen is as yet unknown.

A single record per CDR3 protein comes from TCRdb applying MiXCR to the RT-PCR reads. The sample lists around 200,000 distinct CDR3 sequences, around a tenth seen once, with 11% in the top ten. The study's findings and limits: Few new T cells, the authors suggested, are recruited by each seasonal influenza vaccination.

Sequencing used non-naive T cells sorted from PBMCs, obtained on the day of vaccination. The TCR sequence derives from a man between 50 and 59 years old who received an inactivated influenza vaccine.

The CDR3 DNA follows: TGTGCCAGCAGCCCTGGACCCGCCCAAACAAACAATGAGCAGTTCTTC. It encodes CASSPGPAQTNNEQFF. The chain couples TRBV4-2 to TRBJ2-1; D gene uncertain. Trimming cost V 4 bases and J 5 bases, with 18 bases left between them. The V gene's germline CDR1 is LGHNA and CDR2 YNFKEQ. The length of the CDR3 is 16 residues.